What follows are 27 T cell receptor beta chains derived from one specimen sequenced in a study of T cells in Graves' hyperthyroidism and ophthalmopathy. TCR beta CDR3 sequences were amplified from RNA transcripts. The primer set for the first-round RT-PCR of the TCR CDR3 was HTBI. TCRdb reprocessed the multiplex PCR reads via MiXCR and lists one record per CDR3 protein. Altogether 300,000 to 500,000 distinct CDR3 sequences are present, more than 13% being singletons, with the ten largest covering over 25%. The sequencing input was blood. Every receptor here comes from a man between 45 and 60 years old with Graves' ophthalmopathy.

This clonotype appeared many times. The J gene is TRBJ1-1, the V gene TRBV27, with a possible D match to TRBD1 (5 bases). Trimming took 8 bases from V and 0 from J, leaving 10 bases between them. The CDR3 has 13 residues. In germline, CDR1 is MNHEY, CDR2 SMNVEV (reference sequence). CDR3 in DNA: TGTGCCAGCCGGACATCAATGAACACTGAAGCTTTCTTT. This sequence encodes CASRTSMNTEAFF.

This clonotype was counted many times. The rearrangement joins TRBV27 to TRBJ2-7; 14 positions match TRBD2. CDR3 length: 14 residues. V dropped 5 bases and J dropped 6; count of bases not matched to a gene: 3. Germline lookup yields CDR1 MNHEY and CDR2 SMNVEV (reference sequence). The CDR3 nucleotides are TGTGCCAGCAGTGGGACTAGCGGGAGATCCGAGCAGTACTTC. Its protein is CASSGTSGRSEQYF.

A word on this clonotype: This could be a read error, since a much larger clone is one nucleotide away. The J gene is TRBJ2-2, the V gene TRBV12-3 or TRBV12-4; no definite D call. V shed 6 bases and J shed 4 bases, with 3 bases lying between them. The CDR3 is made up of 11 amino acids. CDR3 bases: TGTGCCAGCAGAGTCACCGGGGAGCTGTTTTTT. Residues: CASRVTGELFF.

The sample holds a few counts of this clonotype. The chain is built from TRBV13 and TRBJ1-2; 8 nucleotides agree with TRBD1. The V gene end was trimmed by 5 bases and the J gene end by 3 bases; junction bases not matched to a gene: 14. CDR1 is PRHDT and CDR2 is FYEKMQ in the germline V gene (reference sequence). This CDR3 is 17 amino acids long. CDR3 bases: TGTGCCAGCAGCATGACAGGGGCCAAACTTAGACACTATGGCTACACCTTC. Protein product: CASSMTGAKLRHYGYTF.

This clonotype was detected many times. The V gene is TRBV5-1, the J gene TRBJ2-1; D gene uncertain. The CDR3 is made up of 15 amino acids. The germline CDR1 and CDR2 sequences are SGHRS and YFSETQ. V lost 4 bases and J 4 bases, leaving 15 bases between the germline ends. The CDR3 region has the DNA TGCGCCAGCAGCCCGACGGATATGCTTTACAATGAGCAGTTCTTC. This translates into CASSPTDMLYNEQFF.

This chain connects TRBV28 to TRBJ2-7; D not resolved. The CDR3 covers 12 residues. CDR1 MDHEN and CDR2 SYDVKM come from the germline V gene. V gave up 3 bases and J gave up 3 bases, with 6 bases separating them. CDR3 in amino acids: CASSFWSYEQYF. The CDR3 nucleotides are TGTGCCAGCAGTTTCTGGAGCTACGAGCAGTACTTC.

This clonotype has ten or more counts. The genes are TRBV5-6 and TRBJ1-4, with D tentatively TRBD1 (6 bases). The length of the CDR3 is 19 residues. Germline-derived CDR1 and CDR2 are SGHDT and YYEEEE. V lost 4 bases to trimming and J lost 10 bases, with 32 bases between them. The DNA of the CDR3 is TGTGCCAGCAGCGAATGGCTCCGGCCGGACAGTCAAGCCTCAGGAAAACTGTTTTTT. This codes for CASSEWLRPDSQASGKLFF.

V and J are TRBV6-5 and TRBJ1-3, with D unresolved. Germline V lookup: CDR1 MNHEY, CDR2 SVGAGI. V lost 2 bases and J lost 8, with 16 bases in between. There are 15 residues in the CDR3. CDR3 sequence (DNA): TGTGCCAGCAGTTACACCGCCTCCGGAGGATACACCATATATTTT. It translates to CASSYTASGGYTIYF.

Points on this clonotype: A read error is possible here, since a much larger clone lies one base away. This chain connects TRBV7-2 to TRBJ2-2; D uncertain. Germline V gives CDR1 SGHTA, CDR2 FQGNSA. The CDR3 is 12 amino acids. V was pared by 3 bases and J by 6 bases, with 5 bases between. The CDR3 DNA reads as TGTGCCAGCAGCTTTAGCTCCGGGGAGCTGTTTTTT. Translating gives CASSFSSGELFF.

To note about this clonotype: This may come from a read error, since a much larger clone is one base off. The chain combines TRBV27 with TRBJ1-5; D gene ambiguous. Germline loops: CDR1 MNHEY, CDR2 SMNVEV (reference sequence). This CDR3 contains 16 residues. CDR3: CASRPGSIYSSQPQHF. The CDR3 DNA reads TGTGCCAGCAGACCGGGATCCATCTATAGCAGTCAGCCCCAGCATTTT.

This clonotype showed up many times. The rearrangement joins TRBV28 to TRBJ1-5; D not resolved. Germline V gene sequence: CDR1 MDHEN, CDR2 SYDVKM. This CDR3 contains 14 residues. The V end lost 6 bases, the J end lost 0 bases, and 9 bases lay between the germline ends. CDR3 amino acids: CASRFRGSNQPQHF. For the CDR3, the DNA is TGTGCCAGCAGATTTCGCGGTAGCAATCAGCCCCAGCATTTT.

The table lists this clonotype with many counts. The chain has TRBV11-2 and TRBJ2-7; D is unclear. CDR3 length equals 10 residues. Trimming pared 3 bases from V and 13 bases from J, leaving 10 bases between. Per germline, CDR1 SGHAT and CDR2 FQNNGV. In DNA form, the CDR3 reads TGTGCCAGCAGCTTTACGACTCCCTACTTC. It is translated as CASSFTTPYF.

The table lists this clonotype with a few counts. CDR3 residues: CASSPPGGGTDTQYF. CDR3 bases: TGTGCCAGCAGTCCGCCGGGAGGTGGCACAGATACGCAGTATTTT. The chain carries TRBV12-3 or TRBV12-4 and TRBJ2-3; 7 bases line up with TRBD2. The CDR3 covers 15 residues. The V segment lost 5 bases and the J segment 1 base; nucleotides outside the gene matches: 6.

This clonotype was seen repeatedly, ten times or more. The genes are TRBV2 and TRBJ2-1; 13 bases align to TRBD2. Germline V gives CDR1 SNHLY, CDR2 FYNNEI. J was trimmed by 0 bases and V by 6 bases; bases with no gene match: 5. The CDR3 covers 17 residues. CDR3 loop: CASRELAGGSSYNEQFF. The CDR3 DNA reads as TGTGCCAGCAGGGAACTAGCGGGAGGGAGCTCCTACAATGAGCAGTTCTTC.

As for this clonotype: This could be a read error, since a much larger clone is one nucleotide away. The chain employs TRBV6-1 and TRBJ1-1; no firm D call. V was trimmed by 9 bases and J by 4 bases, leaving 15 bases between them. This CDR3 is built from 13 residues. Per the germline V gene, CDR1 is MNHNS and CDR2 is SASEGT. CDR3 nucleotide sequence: TGTGCCAGAAGCGCACTTGGGAGCACTGAAGCTTTCTTT. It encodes CARSALGSTEAFF.

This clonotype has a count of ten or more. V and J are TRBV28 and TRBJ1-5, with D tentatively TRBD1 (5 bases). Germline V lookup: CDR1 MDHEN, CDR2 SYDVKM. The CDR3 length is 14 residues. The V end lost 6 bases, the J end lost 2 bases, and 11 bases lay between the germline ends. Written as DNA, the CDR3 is TGTGCCAGCAGCTTGTGGGGCGGCAATCAGCCCCAGCATTTT. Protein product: CASSLWGGNQPQHF.

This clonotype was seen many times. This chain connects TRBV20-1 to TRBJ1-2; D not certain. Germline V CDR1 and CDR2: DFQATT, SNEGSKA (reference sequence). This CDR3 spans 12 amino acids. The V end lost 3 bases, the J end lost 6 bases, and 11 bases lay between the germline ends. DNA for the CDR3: TGCAGTGCTAGGTCGGGGTGGGATGGCTACACCTTC. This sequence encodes CSARSGWDGYTF.

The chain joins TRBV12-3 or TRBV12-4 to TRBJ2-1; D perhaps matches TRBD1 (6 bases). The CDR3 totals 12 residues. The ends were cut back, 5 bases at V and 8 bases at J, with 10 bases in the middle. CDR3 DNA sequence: TGTGCCAGCAGTCGACAGGAGGATGAGCAGTTCTTC. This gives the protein CASSRQEDEQFF.

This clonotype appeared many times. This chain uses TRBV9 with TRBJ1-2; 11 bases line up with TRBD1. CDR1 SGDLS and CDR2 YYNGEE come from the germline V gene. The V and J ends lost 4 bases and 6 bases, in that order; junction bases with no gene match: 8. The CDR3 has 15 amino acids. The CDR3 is CASSYTGQGVHGYTF. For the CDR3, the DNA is TGTGCCAGCAGCTATACGGGACAGGGGGTCCATGGCTACACCTTC.

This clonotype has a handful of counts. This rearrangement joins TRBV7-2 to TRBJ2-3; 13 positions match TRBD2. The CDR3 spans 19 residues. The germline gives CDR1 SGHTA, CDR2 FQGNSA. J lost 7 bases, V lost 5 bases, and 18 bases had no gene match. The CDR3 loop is CASSDRGTSGTMRENTQYF. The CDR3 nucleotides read TGTGCCAGCAGCGATCGCGGGACTAGCGGGACGATGAGGGAGAATACGCAGTATTTT.

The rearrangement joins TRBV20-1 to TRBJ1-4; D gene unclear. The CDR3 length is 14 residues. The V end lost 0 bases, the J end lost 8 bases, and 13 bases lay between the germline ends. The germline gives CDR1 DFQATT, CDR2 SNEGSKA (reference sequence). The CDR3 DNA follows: TGCAGTGCTAGAGATCAAGCAGCACCCGAAAAACTGTTTTTT. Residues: CSARDQAAPEKLFF.

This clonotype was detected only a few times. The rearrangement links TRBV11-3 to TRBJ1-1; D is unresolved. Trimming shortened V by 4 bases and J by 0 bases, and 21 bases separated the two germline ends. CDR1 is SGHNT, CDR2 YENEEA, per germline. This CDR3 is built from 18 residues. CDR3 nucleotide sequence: TGTGCCAGCAGCTCCCACATGGGTATGGGGAACATGAACACTGAAGCTTTCTTT. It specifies CASSSHMGMGNMNTEAFF.

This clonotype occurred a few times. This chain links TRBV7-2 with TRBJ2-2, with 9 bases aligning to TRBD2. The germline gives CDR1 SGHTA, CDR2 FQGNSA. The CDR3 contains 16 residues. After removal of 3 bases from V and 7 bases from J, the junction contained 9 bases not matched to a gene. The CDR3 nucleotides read TGTGCCAGCAGCTTTCAAGCCGGGACTAGCTTCGGGGAGCTGTTTTTT. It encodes CASSFQAGTSFGELFF.

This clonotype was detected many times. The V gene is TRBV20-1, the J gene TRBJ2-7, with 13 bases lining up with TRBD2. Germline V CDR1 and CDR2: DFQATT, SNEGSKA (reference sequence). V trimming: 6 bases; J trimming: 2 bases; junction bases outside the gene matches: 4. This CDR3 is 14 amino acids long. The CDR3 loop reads CSATLAGGPYEQYF. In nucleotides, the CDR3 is TGCAGTGCCACACTAGCGGGAGGGCCCTACGAGCAGTACTTC.

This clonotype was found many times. CDR3 sequence (DNA): TGTGCCAGCAGAGGTGGCAGGGTATTGCCTGAAGCTTTCTTT. This codes for CASRGGRVLPEAFF. The chain carries TRBV2 and TRBJ1-1; tentative D call: TRBD1 (5 bases). The germline V and J ends were trimmed by 6 bases and 6 bases, with 17 bases remaining between them. The V gene's germline CDR1 is SNHLY and CDR2 FYNNEI. The CDR3 consists of 14 residues.

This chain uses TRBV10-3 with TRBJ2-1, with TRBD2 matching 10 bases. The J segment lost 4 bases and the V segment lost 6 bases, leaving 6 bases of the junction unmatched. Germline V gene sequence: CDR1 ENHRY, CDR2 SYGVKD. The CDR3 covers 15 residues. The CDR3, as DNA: TGTGCCATCAGGCCCGGACTAGCGGCTTACAATGAGCAGTTCTTC. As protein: CAIRPGLAAYNEQFF.

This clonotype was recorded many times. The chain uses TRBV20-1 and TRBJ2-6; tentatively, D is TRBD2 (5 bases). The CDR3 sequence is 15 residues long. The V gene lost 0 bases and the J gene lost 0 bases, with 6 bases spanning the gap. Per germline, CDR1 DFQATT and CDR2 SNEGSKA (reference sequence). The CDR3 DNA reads TGCAGTGCTAGAGAGGGGAGCTCTGGGGCCAACGTCCTGACTTTC. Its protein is CSAREGSSGANVLTF.